The T cell receptor (beta chain) described here comes from a study of cytomegalovirus exposure and HLA in healthy donors. Study-wide points: For presence/absence analyses, sequencing depth was assumed to be roughly uniform across donors. Researchers reported from a later analysis that most CMV-associated TCR beta chains appeared HLA-restricted.

60 Vbeta and 13 Jbeta primers were used in PCR. Sequencing was performed with immunoSEQ multiplex PCR; in TCRdb, only in-frame clones are kept and a portion is missing. This sample has under 200,000 clones, with approximately 90% found just once. Nominally healthy donors provided the samples, though records likely missed some immune exposures. As regards this clone: Its specificity is unknown.

V gave up 0 bases and J gave up 4 bases, with 9 bases separating them. Germline V gene lookup returns CDR1 GTSNPN and CDR2 SVGIG (reference sequence). This CDR3 spans 13 amino acids. This sequence was found in a boy aged 2 to 9 in good health and CMV-seronegative. This chain joins TRBV30 and TRBJ1-2; D is undetermined. Sequencing was done on a sample of PBMCs. The CDR3 nucleotides read TGTGCCTGGAGTGTACCGGGTTCCTATGGCTACACCTTC. Protein sequence: CAWSVPGSYGYTF.